The 26 T cell receptor beta chains listed next were all sequenced from one sample in a study of CD8 T cells in ankylosing spondylitis (dated by TCRdb to 2016 to 2017). On the study overall, not on this receptor specifically: A TCR beta motif of fewer than 10 highly homologous amino acid variants appeared characteristic of blood from ankylosing spondylitis patients.

Antigens for these TCRs are unknown. The method behind the library was 5' RACE. Sequencing used an Illumina HiSeq 2500. The public reads were run again by TCRdb, first through fastp at Q25 and then through MiXCR, and only productive beta chains were kept. Records with the same CDR3 protein are collapsed into one entry carrying the most frequent genes and DNA. The sample data list around 490,000 distinct CDR3 sequences, and about 5% of these were observed just once. The ten largest clones take up around 3.4% of the sample. The sample consisted of blood, either unsorted or a sorted T cell fraction (not recorded which). The receptors come from a male donor with ankylosing spondylitis.

This clonotype was recorded many times. The genes are TRBV20-1 and TRBJ2-3; 9 bases map to TRBD1. This CDR3 comprises 15 residues. V lost 5 bases, J lost 2 bases, and 8 bases stayed unmatched. CDR1 DFQATT and CDR2 SNEGSKA come from the germline V gene (reference sequence). The CDR3 bases are TGCAGTGCTGGAACCAACAGGGGGCCCACAGATACGCAGTATTTT. Residues: CSAGTNRGPTDTQYF.

Many counts were recorded for this clonotype. V and J are TRBV6-1 and TRBJ1-2, with 9 nucleotides matching TRBD1. V was clipped by 8 bases and J by 3 bases; unmatched bases: 4. The CDR3 is made up of 13 amino acids. Per germline, CDR1 MNHNS and CDR2 SASEGT. CDR3 sequence reads: CASRQGGDYGYTF. The DNA of the CDR3 is TGTGCCAGCCGACAGGGGGGGGACTATGGCTACACCTTC.

This clonotype was found many times. The chain is built from TRBV29-1 and TRBJ2-7; D call uncertain. Per germline, CDR1 SQVTM and CDR2 ANQGSEA. Trimming cost V 7 bases and J 7 bases, with 26 bases left between them. The CDR3 extends over 15 amino acids. The CDR3 protein is CSALRDPAGTGEQYF. Written as DNA, the CDR3 is TGCAGCGCCCTAAGGGATCCGGCTGGTACTGGTGAGCAGTACTTC.

This clonotype was counted ten times or more. V is TRBV24-1 and J is TRBJ2-6, with 8 bases aligning to TRBD1. From germline, CDR1 is KGHDR and CDR2 SFDVKD. V lost 1 base and J lost 1; bases outside the gene matches: 11. The CDR3 sequence is 20 residues long. The CDR3 loop reads CATSDFQTGGSGSGANVLTF. Here the CDR3 DNA reads TGTGCCACCAGTGATTTCCAAACAGGGGGGTCTGGTTCTGGGGCCAACGTCCTGACTTTC.

This clonotype was seen at least ten times. V is TRBV7-6 and J is TRBJ2-1, with D unclear. The CDR3 runs 12 residues. Deletions cut 2 bases from V and 9 bases from J, with 8 bases between. Germline loops: CDR1 SGHVS, CDR2 FNYEAQ. This CDR3 reads CASSLQVTEQFF. The CDR3 bases are TGTGCCAGCAGCTTACAAGTCACTGAGCAGTTCTTC.

This clonotype showed up many times. V usage is TRBV5-1 and J usage is TRBJ2-3; no definite D call. The germline V gene encodes CDR1 SGHRS and CDR2 YFSETQ. V was pared by 0 bases and J by 4 bases, with 24 bases between. This CDR3 has 19 amino acids. The CDR3 loop reads CASSLVGGRTPAVSDTQYF. CDR3 nucleotides: TGCGCCAGCAGCTTGGTCGGTGGTCGTACCCCAGCTGTGTCAGATACGCAGTATTTT.

Ten or more counts support this clonotype. The rearrangement uses TRBV5-1 and TRBJ2-3; D call uncertain. This CDR3 has 14 residues. Germline lookup yields CDR1 SGHRS and CDR2 YFSETQ. V was trimmed by 0 bases and J by 2 bases, leaving 7 bases between them. CDR3 nucleotides: TGCGCCAGCAGCTTGGAGACCCACACAGATACGCAGTATTTT. Its translation: CASSLETHTDTQYF.

As to this clonotype: A much larger clone differs by one base, so this may be a read error. This is likely a read error, given that the CDR3 carries no conserved phenylalanine or tryptophan at its end. The chain links TRBV6-9 to TRBJ1-3; no definite D call. The CDR3 is made up of 15 amino acids. CDR1 and CDR2 (germline): MNHGY, SVAAGI. The V and J ends lost 2 bases and 8 bases respectively, with 16 bases between them. CDR3: CASSYRLPGVHTIYI. The CDR3 DNA reads TGTGCCAGCAGTTATCGGTTGCCAGGTGTCCACACCATATATATT.

The V and J genes are TRBV5-1 and TRBJ1-2; D unclear. Germline lookup yields CDR1 SGHRS and CDR2 YFSETQ. CDR3 length: 12 residues. The V end was cut by 2 bases, the J end by 8 bases, with 10 bases between. DNA for the CDR3: TGCGCCAGCAGCTTATTTGGACCGGGCTACACCTTC. This encodes CASSLFGPGYTF. The full variable domain, with the rest looked up from reference TRBV5-1 and TRBJ1-2, is KAGVTQTPRYLIKTRGQQVTLSCSPISGHRSVSWYQQTPGQGLQFLFEYFSETQRNKGNFPGRFSGRQFSNSRSEMNVSTLELGDSALYLCASSLFGPGYTFGSGTRLTVV.

This clonotype has a count of ten or more. The V gene is TRBV7-3, the J gene TRBJ2-1, with 7 bases fitting TRBD2. Per the germline V gene, CDR1 is SGHTA and CDR2 is FQGTGA. The CDR3 consists of 16 residues. After removal of 2 bases from V and 8 bases from J, the junction contained 12 bases not matched to a gene. The CDR3 region is CASSLGWASGADEQFF. Written as DNA, the CDR3 is TGTGCCAGCAGCTTAGGGTGGGCTAGCGGCGCCGATGAGCAGTTCTTC.

The rearrangement links TRBV11-2 to TRBJ2-6; no firm D call. V lost 5 bases and J lost 4, with 12 bases in between. Germline values: CDR1 SGHAT, CDR2 FQNNGV. The CDR3 loop spans 15 amino acids. The CDR3, as DNA: TGTGCCAGCAGCCTGAACCCGGCAGGGGCCAACGTCCTGACTTTC. Amino acids: CASSLNPAGANVLTF.

Many counts were recorded for this clonotype. The rearrangement joins TRBV28 to TRBJ2-7, with 9 bases lining up with TRBD2. Germline V gene sequence: CDR1 MDHEN, CDR2 SYDVKM. The CDR3 extends over 17 amino acids. The V gene end was trimmed by 4 bases and the J gene end by 4 bases; junction bases not matched to a gene: 14. Here the CDR3 reads CASSSLAGRTSSYEQYF. CDR3 nucleotide sequence: TGTGCCAGCAGTTCCCTAGCGGGGCGGACATCTTCGTACGAGCAGTACTTC.

The V gene is TRBV2, the J gene TRBJ2-5; D perhaps matches TRBD1 (6 bases). V lost 9 bases to trimming and J lost 3 bases, with 14 bases between them. From germline, CDR1 is SNHLY and CDR2 FYNNEI. CDR3 length: 13 residues. Here the CDR3 reads CASTSDSKETQYF. For the CDR3, the DNA is TGTGCCAGTACCTCGGACAGTAAAGAGACCCAGTACTTC.

This clonotype was detected ten times or more. The chain links TRBV4-1 to TRBJ2-1; D possibly uses TRBD1 or TRBD2 (6 bases each). V lost 1 base to trimming and J lost 8 bases, with 18 bases between them. The CDR3 loop spans 16 amino acids. From germline, CDR1 is MGHRA and CDR2 YSYEKL. CDR3 bases: TGCGCCAGCAGCCAAGTTAGGGGGAGGAGAAAGGATGAGCAGTTCTTC. It encodes CASSQVRGRRKDEQFF.

The genes are TRBV5-1 and TRBJ2-7, with D unresolved. Trimming took 2 bases from V and 1 from J, leaving 10 bases between them. Germline V gives CDR1 SGHRS, CDR2 YFSETQ. This CDR3 region has 14 residues. The CDR3 DNA reads TGCGCCAGCAGCTTCGACGTGAGTTCCTACGAGCAGTACTTC. It specifies CASSFDVSSYEQYF.

There are a few counts of this clonotype. The V gene is TRBV5-5, the J gene TRBJ2-1; TRBD2 matches 13 bases. CDR1 SGHKS and CDR2 YYEKEE come from the germline V gene (reference sequence). CDR3 length: 16 amino acids. V gave up 4 bases and J gave up 9 bases; unmatched junction bases: 10. CDR3 in amino acids: CASSLGLAGARGEQFF. The CDR3 DNA is TGTGCCAGCAGCCTAGGACTAGCGGGGGCCAGGGGTGAGCAGTTCTTC.

In this sample, this clonotype turned up many times. The chain employs TRBV5-8 and TRBJ1-5, with unresolved D. Germline values: CDR1 SGHTS, CDR2 YDEGEE. This CDR3 contains 15 residues. Trimming took 4 bases from V and 0 from J, leaving 11 bases between them. The CDR3 coding sequence is TGTGCCAGCAGCCCATGGCCGGATAGCAATCAGCCCCAGCATTTT. It codes for CASSPWPDSNQPQHF.

This clonotype has a handful of counts. This chain uses TRBV7-6 with TRBJ1-2, with 7 nucleotides matching TRBD1. V shed 2 bases, J shed 5 bases, and the junction held 8 bases outside the gene matches. This CDR3 is built from 15 residues. Germline V lookup: CDR1 SGHVS, CDR2 FNYEAQ. The CDR3 sequence: CASSLRTGGPYGYTF. The CDR3 bases are TGTGCCAGCAGCTTACGGACAGGAGGACCTTATGGCTACACCTTC.

This clonotype appeared many times. V usage is TRBV4-3 and J usage is TRBJ2-3; D is perhaps TRBD1 (5 bases). Trimming took 1 base from V and 3 from J, leaving 14 bases between them. Per the germline V gene, CDR1 is LGHNA and CDR2 is YSLEER. This CDR3 contains 16 residues. As DNA, the CDR3 is TGCGCCAGCAGCCAAGGCTGGCGTCAGGGAACAGATACGCAGTATTTT. As protein: CASSQGWRQGTDTQYF.

This clonotype occurred many times. The rearrangement uses TRBV6-2 or TRBV6-3 and TRBJ2-7; 7 bases agree with TRBD1. CDR1 is MNHEY and CDR2 is SVGEGT in the germline V gene. J lost 2 bases, V lost 8 bases, and 6 bases had no gene match. CDR3 size: 13 residues. The CDR3 loop reads CASQRQGPYEQYF. CDR3 sequence (DNA): TGTGCCAGCCAACGACAGGGCCCCTACGAGCAGTACTTC.

Many counts were recorded for this clonotype. J is TRBJ2-5 and V is TRBV18; D unclear. This CDR3 contains 14 residues. V gave up 6 bases and J gave up 5 bases, with 16 bases separating them. CDR1 KGHSH and CDR2 LQKENI come from the germline V gene. CDR3 in DNA: TGTGCCAGCTCTAAGACCCGAGGAGAGGAGACCCAGTACTTC. Protein product: CASSKTRGEETQYF.

This clonotype was recorded a few times. This chain uses TRBV7-2 with TRBJ2-2; D may be TRBD2 (5 bases). CDR3 size: 15 residues. Germline V gene data show CDR1 as SGHTA and CDR2 as FQGNSA. Trimming pared 2 bases from V and 2 bases from J, leaving 9 bases between. In DNA, the CDR3 is TGTGCCAGCAGCTTAATGAGCGGAAACACCGGGGAGCTGTTTTTT. Its protein product is CASSLMSGNTGELFF.

This clonotype showed up many times. This sequence joins TRBV2 and TRBJ1-1; a possible D gene is TRBD1 (6 bases). Germline V gene data show CDR1 as SNHLY and CDR2 as FYNNEI. The length of the CDR3 is 14 residues. Deletions cut 6 bases from V and 6 bases from J, with 17 bases between. The CDR3 region has the DNA TGTGCCAGCAGCCTCCGTATACAGGGCCCTGAAGCTTTCTTT. It translates to CASSLRIQGPEAFF.

This clonotype was seen at least ten times. This chain uses TRBV4-3 with TRBJ1-1; D gene uncertain. Germline CDR1 is LGHNA and CDR2 is YSLEER. The CDR3 totals 12 residues. The germline V and J ends were trimmed by 1 base and 7 bases, with 7 bases remaining between them. In DNA, the CDR3 is TGCGCCAGCAGCCAAGGGGTGCGTGAAGCTTTCTTT. It specifies CASSQGVREAFF.

Many counts were recorded for this clonotype. V and J are TRBV29-1 and TRBJ2-7; TRBD1 might be the D (7 bases). Trimming took 7 bases from V and 4 from J, leaving 17 bases between them. There are 13 residues in the CDR3. Germline CDR1 SQVTM, CDR2 ANQGSEA. CDR3 sequence: CSASQGEEYEQYF. CDR3 bases: TGCAGCGCATCCCAGGGGGAGGAGTACGAGCAGTACTTC.

This clonotype was detected many times. The chain employs TRBV6-2 or TRBV6-3 and TRBJ1-5, with TRBD1 matching 7 bases. Unmatched junction bases numbered 5, after V lost 5 bases and J lost 7 bases. Germline assignment: CDR1 MNHEY and CDR2 SVGEGT. This CDR3 comprises 13 residues. This CDR3 reads CASSRQGWQPQHF. The CDR3 DNA reads as TGTGCCAGCAGTCGACAGGGCTGGCAGCCCCAGCATTTT.